A selection of T cell receptor beta chains follows, all from one sample in a study of blood T cell repertoires in COVID-19. Some clones are missing from TCRdb's copy, which holds only in-frame ones; the method was immunoSEQ multiplex PCR. This table has fewer than 85,000 clones, more than 70% appearing once. The specimen was peripheral blood. The source of these receptors is a man between 65 and 79 years old with COVID-19, enrolled during active disease. Each CDR3 is given with its conserved first and last residue. Each record gives: J gene, D gene, clone size, V gene, CDR3 protein, CDR3 DNA. The D gene is left open where the match is weak. Not every row has a clone size; where given, it reads once, few, many or a size class.

TRBJ2-6,.,.,TRBV4-1,CASSQDHPGANVLTF,TGCGCCAGCAGCCAAGATCATCCTGGGGCCAACGTCCTGACTTTC
TRBJ1-1,.,.,TRBV7-9,CAKALYIRQANTEAFF,TGTGCCAAGGCCCTATATATAAGACAGGCGAACACTGAAGCTTTCTTT
TRBJ2-1,.,.,TRBV11-2,CASSSSNEQFF,TGTGCCAGCAGCTCGAGCAATGAGCAGTTCTTC
TRBJ1-6,.,few,TRBV4-2,CASSQDSPGRNSPLHF,TGTGCCAGCAGCCAAGACTCCCCGGGTCGCAATTCACCCCTCCACTTT
TRBJ1-1,TRBD1,.,TRBV18,CASSSDRGWTEAFF,TGTGCCAGCTCATCCGACAGGGGATGGACTGAAGCTTTCTTT
TRBJ1-1,.,.,TRBV7-9,CASSLAWGSGANTEAFF,TGTGCCAGCAGCTTAGCGTGGGGGTCAGGGGCGAACACTGAAGCTTTCTTT
TRBJ2-2,TRBD2,.,TRBV28,CASSDGLAGGRAGELFF,TGTGCCAGCAGCGACGGACTAGCGGGAGGTCGGGCCGGGGAGCTGTTTTTT
TRBJ2-3,.,few,TRBV11-2,CASSFHPVADTQYF,TGTGCCAGCAGCTTCCATCCCGTAGCAGATACGCAGTATTTT
TRBJ2-1,.,few,TRBV24-1,CATSDEVRGYNEQFF,TGTGCCACCAGTGACGAGGTTAGAGGCTACAATGAGCAGTTCTTC
TRBJ2-7,TRBD1,.,TRBV3-1/TRBV3-2,CASSPRHRGAYEQYF,TGTGCCAGCAGTCCGCGGCACAGGGGGGCCTACGAGCAGTACTTC
TRBJ1-2,.,once,TRBV7-9,CASSLAAQDYGYTF,TGTGCCAGCAGCTTAGCAGCACAGGACTATGGCTACACCTTC
TRBJ2-3,.,once,TRBV30,CAWSRGLGTDTQYF,TGTGCCTGGAGTCGGGGACTCGGCACAGATACGCAGTATTTT
TRBJ1-2,.,.,TRBV6-5,CARRTDSSYGYTF,TGTGCCAGGAGGACAGATTCCTCCTATGGCTACACCTTC
TRBJ2-7,TRBD1,.,TRBV6-6,CASSSTGGSYEQYF,TGTGCCAGCAGTTCAACAGGGGGGAGCTACGAGCAGTACTTC
TRBJ2-7,TRBD1,.,TRBV5-4,CASSVSGTGGLEQYF,TGTGCCAGCAGCGTCTCAGGGACAGGGGGACTCGAGCAGTACTTC
TRBJ2-1,TRBD2,once,TRBV5-6,CASSPGLAGYNEQFF,TGTGCCAGCAGCCCGGGACTAGCGGGTTACAATGAGCAGTTCTTC